These T cell receptor beta chains were read from a single sample in a study of T cell responses to AZD1222 COVID-19 vaccine. Assay used: immunoSEQ multiplex PCR; TCRdb lists only in-frame clones, some missing. The sample shows approximately 180,000 clones, around 88% of them seen only once. The starting material was peripheral blood, obtained on day 0 of AZD1222 vaccination. The receptors shown here come from an adult in good health. Both conserved end residues are part of each CDR3. The order of the fields is clone size, D gene, V gene, J gene, CDR3 DNA, CDR3 protein. D genes are given only for firm matches. Rows may omit the clone size; those that give it use once, few, many or a size class.

>.|TRBD1|TRBV3-1/TRBV3-2|TRBJ1-1
TGTGCCAGCAGCCAAGTCGACGAGGGGGCGACTGAAGCTTTCTTT
CASSQVDEGATEAFF
>.|.|TRBV19|TRBJ2-7
TGTGCCCCATACGGAGTTACCTACGAGCAGTACTTC
CAPYGVTYEQYF
>.|.|TRBV5-6|TRBJ1-6
TGTGCCAGCAGAGGGGGTTTTAGCAGGGAAAATTCACCCCTCCACTTT
CASRGGFSRENSPLHF
>many|TRBD1|TRBV4-3|TRBJ2-6
TGCGCCAGCAGCCAAGAACAGGGGGCTGGGGCCAACGTCCTGACTTTC
CASSQEQGAGANVLTF
>.|TRBD2|TRBV6-2/TRBV6-3|TRBJ2-7
TGTGCCAGCAGTATGACTAAGCGGGGGTCCTACGAGCAGTACTTC
CASSMTKRGSYEQYF
>.|.|TRBV7-9|TRBJ1-2
TGTGCCAGCAGCTTCCGGGACGGGAACTATGGCTACACCTTC
CASSFRDGNYGYTF
>.|TRBD2|TRBV2|TRBJ2-1
TGTGCCAGCAGTGATAGCGGGACCTACAATGAGCAGTTCTTC
CASSDSGTYNEQFF
>.|TRBD1|TRBV30|TRBJ1-4
TGTGCCTGGAGCGGGGGACAGGGCTTTGAGAAACTGTTTTTT
CAWSGGQGFEKLFF
>.|.|TRBV28|TRBJ1-3
TGTGCCACGGCCCTCCTTTACACAGGGCGCTCTGGAAACACCATATATTTT
CATALLYTGRSGNTIYF
>.|.|TRBV14|TRBJ2-7
TGTGCCAGCAGCCAAGGCTGGAGGGGCCCATCCTACGAGCAGTACTTC
CASSQGWRGPSYEQYF
>few|TRBD1|TRBV11-2|TRBJ2-7
TGTGCCAGCAGCTCCTGGGACAGGGGACATACCTACGAGCAGTACTTC
CASSSWDRGHTYEQYF
>.|.|TRBV6-4|TRBJ2-7
TGTGCCAGCAGTGACCCTGACCCGCGGACCCCTGGGTACGAGCAGTACTTC
CASSDPDPRTPGYEQYF